Sequencing of this T cell receptor (beta chain) was carried out in a study of T cells in Graves' hyperthyroidism and ophthalmopathy. This clonotype has more than one count but fewer than ten. Germline CDR1 reads DFQATT; CDR2 reads SNEGSKA (reference sequence). The V end lost 4 bases, the J end lost 7 bases, and 17 bases lay between the germline ends. The CDR3 is made up of 14 amino acids. Amplification of TCR beta CDR3 regions used RNA as the template. A first-round RT-PCR of the TCR CDR3 used the HTBI primer set. TCRdb itself ran the multiplex PCR reads through MiXCR, one entry per CDR3 protein. Of 500,000 to 650,000 distinct CDR3 sequences listed, just under 20% were seen once; the top ten hold roughly 44%.

The genes are TRBV20-1 and TRBJ1-5; tentative D call: TRBD1 (5 bases). The sequencing sample was made of blood. The sequence was obtained from a man aged 35-49 years with Graves' ophthalmopathy. This chain's CDR3 is CSATTGTFGQPQHF. The CDR3 bases are TGCAGTGCTACAACCGGGACCTTCGGGCAGCCCCAGCATTTT.